Each of the 29 T cell receptor beta chains below was sequenced from the same sample in a study of cytomegalovirus exposure and HLA in healthy donors. PCR primers comprised 60 Vbeta and 13 Jbeta primers. TCRdb's copy holds only in-frame clones and misses some; the assay was immunoSEQ multiplex PCR. The sample holds 150,000 to 200,000 clones, approximately 71% seen once. Sequenced: PBMCs. Every receptor here comes from a man in his fifties in good health and CMV-seronegative.

This clone was observed a single time. V is TRBV7-9 and J is TRBJ1-2; TRBD1 aligns across 9 bases. The V gene's germline CDR1 is SEHNR and CDR2 FQNEAQ (reference sequence). Losses at the gene ends were 1 base for V and 5 bases for J; bases not matched to a gene: 8. CDR3 size: 16 residues. The CDR3 here is CASSLGVRTGDYGYTF. The CDR3 DNA is TGTGCCAGCAGCTTAGGGGTTCGGACAGGGGATTATGGCTACACCTTC. Filled out from reference TRBV7-9 and TRBJ1-2, the complete variable domain reads DTGVSQNPRHKITKRGQNVTFRCDPISEHNRLYWYRQTLGQGPEFLTYFQNEAQLEKSRLLSDRFSAERPKGSFSTLEIQRTEQGDSAMYLCASSLGVRTGDYGYTFGSGTRLTVV.

The rearrangement uses TRBV25-1 and TRBJ2-7; 15 nucleotides agree with TRBD2. CDR3 length: 16 residues. The V gene's germline CDR1 is MGHDK and CDR2 SYGVNS. V lost 5 bases to trimming and J lost 3 bases; unmatched junction nucleotides: 5. Written as DNA, the CDR3 is TGTGCCAGCAGTTGGACTAGCGGGGGGGAGGACTACGAGCAGTACTTC. It is translated as CASSWTSGGEDYEQYF.

The V and J genes are TRBV7-6 and TRBJ2-7; TRBD2 matches at 7 bases. The CDR3 runs to 15 residues. V lost 5 bases, J lost 5 bases, and 12 bases stayed unmatched. Germline values: CDR1 SGHVS, CDR2 FNYEAQ. In DNA, the CDR3 is TGTGCCAGCAGCCTCCAGGGTAAAGCGGGGAACGAGCAGTACTTC. Translated: CASSLQGKAGNEQYF. The variable domain in full, completed from reference TRBV7-6 and TRBJ2-7, reads GAGVSQSPRYKVTKRGQDVALRCDPISGHVSLYWYRQALGQGPEFLTYFNYEAQQDKSGLPNDRFSAERPEGSISTLTIQRTEQRDSAMYRCASSLQGKAGNEQYFGPGTRLTVT.

The gene calls are TRBV6-5 and TRBJ2-1; tentative D call: TRBD2 (5 bases). Germline values: CDR1 MNHEY, CDR2 SVGAGI. This CDR3 is 16 amino acids long. Trimming took 0 bases from V and 2 from J, leaving 11 bases between them. The DNA of the CDR3 is TGTGCCAGCAGTTACTCGAACGGGAACCCCTACAATGAGCAGTTCTTC. Its translation is CASSYSNGNPYNEQFF.

This clone was counted only a few times. This chain's CDR3 is CASSLAVNTEAFF. The CDR3 DNA reads as TGTGCCAGCAGTTTGGCGGTTAACACTGAAGCTTTCTTT. The chain links TRBV28 to TRBJ1-1; D is unresolved. CDR3 size: 13 residues. V shed 3 bases and J shed 2 bases, with 7 bases lying between them. From germline, CDR1 is MDHEN and CDR2 SYDVKM. The full variable domain, in which reference TRBV28 and TRBJ1-1 provide the parts outside the CDR3, is DVKVTQSSRYLVKRTGEKVFLECVQDMDHENMFWYRQDPGLGLRLIYFSYDVKMKEKGDIPEGYSVSREKKERFSLILESASTNQTSMYLCASSLAVNTEAFFGQGTRLTVV.

As regards this clone: Within the sample, other DNA sequences also encode this same CDR3. The chain joins TRBV11-2 to TRBJ2-6, with D perhaps matching TRBD1 (6 bases). The V and J ends lost 4 bases and 4 bases respectively, with 11 bases between them. In germline, CDR1 is SGHAT, CDR2 FQNNGV. CDR3 length equals 15 residues. The CDR3, as DNA: TGTGCCAGCAGCTCACAGGGTTCAGGGGCCAACGTCCTGACTTTC. Residues: CASSSQGSGANVLTF.

This clone has just a few counts. The rearrangement joins TRBV27 to TRBJ1-6; 8 bases line up with TRBD1. CDR3 length: 17 amino acids. CDR1 is MNHEY and CDR2 is SMNVEV in the germline V gene (reference sequence). The V gene end was trimmed by 6 bases and the J gene end by 3 bases; junction bases not matched to a gene: 10. CDR3: CASSFRDRLIYNSPLHF. The CDR3 bases are TGTGCCAGCAGCTTCCGGGACAGGTTGATCTATAATTCACCCCTCCACTTT.

The chain has TRBV7-9 and TRBJ2-7; 9 nucleotides align to TRBD1. V dropped 3 bases and J dropped 3; count of bases not matched to a gene: 3. The CDR3 contains 14 residues. The germline V gene encodes CDR1 SEHNR and CDR2 FQNEAQ (reference sequence). CDR3 in DNA: TGTGCCAGCAGCTTGACAGGGGGGATCTACGAGCAGTACTTC. It encodes CASSLTGGIYEQYF. Full variable domain (rest looked up from reference TRBV7-9 and TRBJ2-7): DTGVSQNPRHKITKRGQNVTFRCDPISEHNRLYWYRQTLGQGPEFLTYFQNEAQLEKSRLLSDRFSAERPKGSFSTLEIQRTEQGDSAMYLCASSLTGGIYEQYFGPGTRLTVT.

Only a few counts were recorded for this clone. This rearrangement joins TRBV5-1 to TRBJ1-2, with 7 bases fitting TRBD1. CDR1 is SGHRS, CDR2 YFSETQ, per germline. This CDR3 comprises 13 residues. The ends lost 3 bases at V and 6 bases at J; junction bases unmatched: 5. The CDR3 sequence is CASSYTGVDGYTF. The CDR3 bases are TGCGCCAGCAGCTACACAGGGGTCGATGGCTACACCTTC.

The chain carries TRBV7-9 and TRBJ1-2, with 7 bases fitting TRBD1. The trim removed 5 bases at V and 3 bases at J, leaving 12 bases unmatched. This CDR3 spans 16 amino acids. CDR1 and CDR2 from the germline V gene are SEHNR and FQNEAQ (reference sequence). CDR3 DNA sequence: TGTGCCAGCAGCCCTACGGGACAGACCTTTTACTATGGCTACACCTTC. Amino acids: CASSPTGQTFYYGYTF.

The V gene is TRBV5-1, the J gene TRBJ2-5; 10 bases agree with TRBD2. V lost 2 bases, J lost 2 bases, and 6 bases stayed unmatched. Germline lookup yields CDR1 SGHRS and CDR2 YFSETQ. This CDR3 contains 16 residues. In DNA, the CDR3 is TGCGCCAGCAGCTTTCGAGCGGGGGGGTGGCAAGAGACCCAGTACTTC. Residues: CASSFRAGGWQETQYF.

In its sample, this clone was seen once. V usage is TRBV2 and J usage is TRBJ2-5; D might be TRBD1 (5 bases). With 6 bases removed from V and 5 bases from J, the gap between germline ends came to 13 bases. The CDR3 has 13 residues. Germline V gene lookup returns CDR1 SNHLY and CDR2 FYNNEI. CDR3: CASRTVPGETQYF. DNA for the CDR3: TGTGCCAGCAGGACAGTGCCCGGGGAGACCCAGTACTTC.

This rearrangement joins TRBV7-2 to TRBJ1-1; D possibly corresponds to TRBD1 (5 bases). The CDR3 extends over 15 amino acids. The V gene lost 1 base and the J gene lost 6 bases, with 15 bases spanning the gap. Germline lookup yields CDR1 SGHTA and CDR2 FQGNSA. CDR3 in DNA: TGTGCCAGCAGCTTAGTTGTCGGGCAGGGCCCTGAAGCTTTCTTT. Its protein is CASSLVVGQGPEAFF.

The chain couples TRBV10-2 to TRBJ1-1; 11 bases map to TRBD1. V lost 7 bases and J lost 3; bases outside the gene matches: 7. The length of the CDR3 is 15 residues. CDR1 is WSHSY and CDR2 is SAAADI in the germline V gene. Here the CDR3 reads CASTLGTGGHTEAFF. CDR3 DNA: TGCGCCAGCACCCTAGGGACAGGGGGTCACACTGAAGCTTTCTTT.

V and J are TRBV6-1 and TRBJ1-2; a weak D match, TRBD1 (5 bases). Germline CDR1 reads MNHNS; CDR2 reads SASEGT. V lost 6 bases, J lost 4 bases, and 18 bases lay in between. The CDR3 has 15 residues. The chain's CDR3 is CASRVREGLFYGYTF. The CDR3 nucleotides are TGTGCCAGCAGGGTGAGGGAGGGGTTATTCTATGGCTACACCTTC.

V and J are TRBV9 and TRBJ2-1; 12 nucleotides agree with TRBD2. There are 15 residues in the CDR3. V dropped 3 bases and J dropped 7; count of bases not matched to a gene: 5. CDR1 is SGDLS and CDR2 is YYNGEE in the germline V gene. CDR3 nucleotides: TGTGCCAGCAGCGGACTCGGGACTAGCGGGAATGAGCAGTTCTTC. Translated, it gives CASSGLGTSGNEQFF.

This clone was observed a single time. The rearrangement uses TRBV7-2 and TRBJ2-3; D ambiguous. The germline V and J ends were trimmed by 2 bases and 3 bases, with 3 bases remaining between them. The CDR3 has 12 amino acids. The germline V gene encodes CDR1 SGHTA and CDR2 FQGNSA. The CDR3 spells CASSLSTDTQYF. The CDR3 nucleotides are TGTGCCAGCAGCTTATCTACAGATACGCAGTATTTT.

The chain is built from TRBV19 and TRBJ1-5; D is perhaps TRBD1 (6 bases). The V gene's germline CDR1 is LNHDA and CDR2 SQIVND (reference sequence). CDR3 size: 15 residues. Between the trimmed V and J ends, which lost 2 bases and 6 bases, there was a span of 14 bases. In DNA, the CDR3 is TGTGCCAGTAGTATATTAGGGGGTTTGGTTCAGCCCCAGCATTTT. The encoded protein is CASSILGGLVQPQHF.

The V call is TRBV6-1, the J call TRBJ2-3; no reliable D call. CDR3 length: 13 residues. CDR1 and CDR2 (germline): MNHNS, SASEGT. V was pared by 6 bases and J by 1 base, with 8 bases between. For the CDR3, the DNA is TGTGCCAGCAGGTTCCCGGGCACAGATACGCAGTATTTT. This translates into CASRFPGTDTQYF.

This clone was recorded a few times. V and J are TRBV28 and TRBJ2-4; 7 positions agree with TRBD1. With V trimmed by 11 bases and J by 8 bases, 12 bases remained unmatched. The CDR3 covers 13 residues. Germline CDR1 is MDHEN and CDR2 is SYDVKM. In DNA, the CDR3 is TGTGCCTCTTCCGGGACAGCTAGGGACATTCAGTACTTC. Protein: CASSGTARDIQYF. Looking up the rest from reference TRBV28 and TRBJ2-4 gives the full variable domain: DVKVTQSSRYLVKRTGEKVFLECVQDMDHENMFWYRQDPGLGLRLIYFSYDVKMKEKGDIPEGYSVSREKKERFSLILESASTNQTSMYLCASSGTARDIQYFGAGTRLSVL.

The V call is TRBV6-1, the J call TRBJ1-5, with D uncertain. From germline, CDR1 is MNHNS and CDR2 SASEGT. Trimming cost V 4 bases and J 1 base, with 8 bases left between them. The CDR3 is made up of 14 amino acids. The CDR3 DNA follows: TGTGCCAGCAGTGGAGGCAGCAGCAATCAGCCCCAGCATTTT. Its translation is CASSGGSSNQPQHF.

The count of this clone is one. The chain carries TRBV4-1 and TRBJ1-2; TRBD1 is a possible D gene (6 bases). CDR3 size: 18 residues. Germline-derived CDR1 and CDR2 are MGHRA and YSYEKL. V was cut by 4 bases and J by 3 bases, with 24 bases left in between. In DNA form, the CDR3 reads TGCGCCAGCAGCCCCGCCTTGGGGGCGAATAGTTTTTACTATGGCTACACCTTC. Translated: CASSPALGANSFYYGYTF.

V gene TRBV5-4 combines with J gene TRBJ2-5; 10 bases align to TRBD2. Trimming cost V 2 bases and J 3 bases; bases outside gene matches: 4. This CDR3 spans 15 amino acids. Germline V gene data show CDR1 as SGHNT and CDR2 as YYREEE (reference sequence). The CDR3 nucleotides read TGTGCCAGCAGCTTCCGGCTAGCGGGGGAAGAGACCCAGTACTTC. Translated: CASSFRLAGEETQYF.

The J gene is TRBJ1-1, the V gene TRBV6-4; 8 nucleotides line up with TRBD1. The V segment lost 7 bases and the J segment 1 base; nucleotides outside the gene matches: 5. CDR3 length equals 14 residues. CDR1 and CDR2 (germline): MRHNA, SNTAGT. CDR3 in amino acids: CASKPGQGNTEAFF. The CDR3, as DNA: TGTGCCAGCAAGCCTGGACAGGGGAACACTGAAGCTTTCTTT.

V gene TRBV7-8 combines with J gene TRBJ2-7, with D possibly matching TRBD1 (5 bases). CDR1 is SGHVS, CDR2 FQNEAQ, per germline. The CDR3 has 14 amino acids. Trimming left V 3 bases short and J 2 bases short, with 11 bases between. Written as DNA, the CDR3 is TGTGCCAGCAGCTTCGGCAGGGTGGCCTACGAGCAGTACTTC. It translates to CASSFGRVAYEQYF.

This chain uses TRBV18 with TRBJ1-6; possible D gene TRBD1, 5 bases. The CDR3 has 14 residues. Germline V gives CDR1 KGHSH, CDR2 LQKENI. V lost 2 bases and J lost 6, with 8 bases in between. CDR3 DNA: TGTGCCAGCTCACCAGGACAATTTAATTCACCCCTCCACTTT. It encodes CASSPGQFNSPLHF.

This clone appeared a few times. The V gene is TRBV19, the J gene TRBJ1-5, with a weak D call TRBD1 (5 bases). The CDR3 runs to 13 residues. Germline V gene data show CDR1 as LNHDA and CDR2 as SQIVND (reference sequence). Deletions cut 4 bases from V and 3 bases from J, with 7 bases between. Here the CDR3 DNA reads TGTGCCAGTAGTAAGACAGTCAATCAGCCCCAGCATTTT. It specifies CASSKTVNQPQHF.

V usage is TRBV7-9 and J usage is TRBJ1-5; 10 nucleotides agree with TRBD1. CDR1 is SEHNR and CDR2 is FQNEAQ in the germline V gene (reference sequence). With 4 bases clipped from V and 5 bases from J, the junction kept 5 bases outside the gene matches. The CDR3 has 15 residues. The CDR3 DNA reads TGTGCCAGCAGCTCGGGACAGGGGTTTCATCAGCCCCAGCATTTT. It encodes CASSSGQGFHQPQHF.

This chain links TRBV7-9 with TRBJ2-3; 8 bases map to TRBD2. Unmatched junction bases numbered 6, after V lost 2 bases and J lost 5 bases. This CDR3 region has 15 residues. Per the germline V gene, CDR1 is SEHNR and CDR2 is FQNEAQ (reference sequence). The CDR3, as DNA: TGTGCCAGCAGCTTACTGGATAGCGGGGAAGATACGCAGTATTTT. Residues: CASSLLDSGEDTQYF.